The 30 T cell receptor beta chains reported below all come from one sample, sequenced in a study of T cell responses to AZD1222 COVID-19 vaccine (dated by TCRdb to about 2021). Preparation of the library involved the immunoSEQ multiplex PCR assay. Here the immuneACCESS table is served through TCRdb, limited to in-frame sequences with V and J called. Missing clones are a known gap in these copies; in checked studies unresolved V genes cover under half, and the rest lacks a known reason. The sample table holds approximately 92,000 clones, of which about 89% were seen once. 7.5% of the sample rests with the top ten. The sample's time point, from its label and the paper: baseline before first vaccination. The material was peripheral blood, obtained on day 0 of AZD1222 vaccination. The receptors originated from an adult in good health.

The chain carries TRBV9 and TRBJ2-5; no clear D. The CDR3 runs 15 residues. V was pared by 0 bases and J by 5 bases, with 14 bases between. The germline V gene has CDR1 SGDLS and CDR2 YYNGEE. CDR3 nucleotide sequence: TGTGCCAGCAGCGTAGGTTCAGTGTTGAGGGAGACCCAGTACTTC. Its translation is CASSVGSVLRETQYF.

V is TRBV28 and J is TRBJ1-1, with D hard to call. V gave up 3 bases and J gave up 10 bases, with 12 bases separating them. The CDR3 runs to 12 residues. Germline CDR1 MDHEN, CDR2 SYDVKM. The DNA of the CDR3 is TGTGCCAGCAGTTTCCTCGGACGCGGAGCTTTCTTT. Translating gives CASSFLGRGAFF.

The rearrangement joins TRBV15 to TRBJ2-1; TRBD2 matches 14 bases. CDR1 is LNHNV, CDR2 YYDKDF, per germline (reference sequence). V was pared by 3 bases and J by 3 bases, with 4 bases of the junction left unmatched. This CDR3 region has 17 residues. The CDR3 region has the DNA TGTGCCACCAGCAGGGGACTAGCGGGAGATCTCTACAATGAGCAGTTCTTC. It is translated as CATSRGLAGDLYNEQFF.

The V gene is TRBV12-3 or TRBV12-4, the J gene TRBJ2-5; 9 bases fit TRBD2. V gave up 6 bases and J gave up 7 bases; unmatched junction bases: 6. The CDR3 is 13 residues long. As DNA, the CDR3 is TGTGCCAGCAGGCCGACTAGCGGTTTGACCCAGTACTTC. This gives the protein CASRPTSGLTQYF.

V gene TRBV28 combines with J gene TRBJ2-1; 8 bases fit TRBD2. CDR1 is MDHEN and CDR2 is SYDVKM in the germline V gene. The CDR3 consists of 16 residues. V shed 4 bases, J shed 6 bases, and the junction held 11 bases outside the gene matches. The CDR3 DNA is TGTGCCAGCAGTTCGTCCGCGGGAGGACACAGCAATGAGCAGTTCTTC. It encodes CASSSSAGGHSNEQFF.

This chain links TRBV3-1 (or the pseudogene TRBV3-2) with TRBJ2-7; TRBD1 aligns across 9 bases. The CDR3 is 16 amino acids. Germline CDR1 LGHDT, CDR2 YNNKEL (reference sequence). With 3 bases clipped from V and 0 bases from J, the junction kept 6 bases outside the gene matches. DNA for the CDR3: TGTGCCAGCAGCCATATGGGACAGGGCGGCTCCTACGAGCAGTACTTC. Its protein is CASSHMGQGGSYEQYF.

V gene TRBV5-1 combines with J gene TRBJ2-2; D gene ambiguous. Trimming took 2 bases from V and 5 from J, leaving 16 bases between them. Germline lookup yields CDR1 SGHRS and CDR2 YFSETQ. The CDR3 has 16 amino acids. The CDR3 is CASSFPRTVATGELFF. The CDR3 DNA sequence: TGCGCCAGCAGCTTCCCGAGAACTGTTGCGACCGGGGAGCTGTTTTTT.

This clone has more than one count but fewer than ten. The CDR3 protein is CAISNSLGYNEQFF. CDR3 sequence (DNA): TGTGCCATCAGTAACTCTTTAGGGTACAATGAGCAGTTCTTC. The chain is built from TRBV10-3 and TRBJ2-1; D gene uncertain. V gave up 5 bases and J gave up 4 bases, with 12 bases separating them. Germline values: CDR1 ENHRY, CDR2 SYGVKD. The length of the CDR3 is 14 residues.

This chain uses TRBV13 with TRBJ2-1; 10 nucleotides agree with TRBD2. CDR1 is PRHDT, CDR2 FYEKMQ, per germline (reference sequence). This CDR3 has 14 amino acids. Trimming cost V 5 bases and J 9 bases; bases outside gene matches: 7. CDR3: CASSPSGGAREQFF. The CDR3 DNA reads as TGTGCCAGCAGCCCAAGCGGGGGGGCCCGTGAGCAGTTCTTC.

The DNA of the CDR3 is TGTGCCAGCAGTGGGACAGGGGATTACGGGGAGCTGTTTTTT. It translates to CASSGTGDYGELFF. The chain has TRBV2 and TRBJ2-2; 9 positions match TRBD1. The length of the CDR3 is 14 residues. The germline V gene has CDR1 SNHLY and CDR2 FYNNEI. Trimming took 4 bases from V and 7 from J; bases not matched to a gene: 4.

The chain is built from TRBV11-3 and TRBJ1-6; 9 bases agree with TRBD1. This CDR3 comprises 15 residues. CDR1 SGHNT and CDR2 YENEEA come from the germline V gene. J was trimmed by 7 bases and V by 3 bases; bases with no gene match: 4. The CDR3 DNA reads as TGTGCCAGCAGCTTGGGGACAGGGAAGAATTCACCCCTCCACTTT. Translating gives CASSLGTGKNSPLHF.

V gene TRBV6-5 combines with J gene TRBJ1-5, with a weak D call TRBD1 (5 bases). This CDR3 comprises 14 residues. Germline assignment: CDR1 MNHEY and CDR2 SVGAGI. Trimming left V 5 bases short and J 2 bases short, with 10 bases between. The CDR3 is CASSRGVGNQPQHF. CDR3 DNA: TGTGCCAGCAGTCGGGGGGTCGGCAATCAGCCCCAGCATTTT.

The rearrangement joins TRBV18 to TRBJ1-5; TRBD1 might be the D (6 bases). The V gene lost 2 bases and the J gene lost 10 bases, with 15 bases spanning the gap. The germline gives CDR1 KGHSH, CDR2 LQKENI. The CDR3 is 14 amino acids. In DNA, the CDR3 is TGTGCCAGCTCACCAGCCGGGACACCCAAACCCCAGCATTTT. It is translated as CASSPAGTPKPQHF.

The chain has TRBV9 and TRBJ2-7; 9 nucleotides match TRBD1. The CDR3 has 17 residues. Germline V gene sequence: CDR1 SGDLS, CDR2 YYNGEE. The V segment lost 2 bases and the J segment 0 bases; nucleotides outside the gene matches: 9. The CDR3 here is CASSVGAGTGNSYEQYF. The CDR3 DNA reads TGTGCCAGCAGCGTTGGGGCCGGGACAGGGAACTCCTACGAGCAGTACTTC.

The chain has TRBV7-2 and TRBJ2-7, with D unresolved. Deletions cut 1 base from V and 0 bases from J, with 7 bases between. Germline CDR1 SGHTA, CDR2 FQGNSA. The CDR3 sequence is 14 residues long. The CDR3 spells CASSLEWLSYEQYF. In DNA form, the CDR3 reads TGTGCCAGCAGCTTAGAGTGGCTCTCCTACGAGCAGTACTTC. The full variable domain, with the rest looked up from reference TRBV7-2 and TRBJ2-7, is GAGVSQSPSNKVTEKGKDVELRCDPISGHTALYWYRQSLGQGLEFLIYFQGNSAPDKSGLPSDRFSAERTGGSVSTLTIQRTQQEDSAVYLCASSLEWLSYEQYFGPGTRLTVT.

This rearrangement joins TRBV18 to TRBJ2-1, with TRBD2 matching over 12 bases. V dropped 6 bases and J dropped 0; count of bases not matched to a gene: 6. The germline V gene has CDR1 KGHSH and CDR2 LQKENI. The CDR3 loop spans 17 amino acids. The DNA for the CDR3 is TGTGCCAGCTCTCCTGGACTAGCGGGGATCTCCTACAATGAGCAGTTCTTC. Residues: CASSPGLAGISYNEQFF.

This chain joins TRBV6-5 and TRBJ1-1, with 8 positions matching TRBD1. Germline values: CDR1 MNHEY, CDR2 SVGAGI. With V trimmed by 8 bases and J by 8 bases, 4 bases remained unmatched. This CDR3 contains 11 residues. The CDR3 region is CASSRGLEAFF. The CDR3 region has the DNA TGTGCCAGCTCCAGGGGGCTCGAAGCTTTCTTT.

The chain couples TRBV7-8 to TRBJ2-5; 9 positions agree with TRBD2. Germline V gives CDR1 SGHVS, CDR2 FQNEAQ. The CDR3 length is 16 residues. V shed 4 bases, J shed 5 bases, and the junction held 11 bases outside the gene matches. CDR3 DNA: TGTGCCAGCAGCTACCGATCCGGGACTAGCCGGGAGACCCAGTACTTC. Translation: CASSYRSGTSRETQYF.

This chain uses TRBV5-1 with TRBJ2-3; 8 positions agree with TRBD2. V was clipped by 4 bases and J by 6 bases; unmatched bases: 10. The CDR3 sequence is 15 residues long. The germline V gene has CDR1 SGHRS and CDR2 YFSETQ. The CDR3 nucleotides read TGCGCCAGCAGCCAGGGACTAGTTAGGGTTGATACGCAGTATTTT. This translates into CASSQGLVRVDTQYF.

Comment on this clone: The same CDR3 arises from other DNA sequences in this sample as well. V usage is TRBV5-1 and J usage is TRBJ1-6; perhaps TRBD1 as D (5 bases). CDR1 SGHRS and CDR2 YFSETQ come from the germline V gene. The CDR3 covers 14 residues. V lost 0 bases, J lost 7 bases, and 8 bases lay in between. The CDR3, as DNA: TGCGCCAGCAGCTTGGCAGGGTCGAATTCACCCCTCCACTTT. It codes for CASSLAGSNSPLHF.

The chain links TRBV27 to TRBJ2-1; D is perhaps TRBD1 (6 bases). CDR1 and CDR2 from the germline V gene are MNHEY and SMNVEV (reference sequence). This CDR3 comprises 13 residues. V was cut by 6 bases and J by 6 bases, with 12 bases left in between. CDR3 protein: CASRIQGSNEQFF. The CDR3 DNA reads as TGTGCCAGCAGAATACAGGGCTCCAATGAGCAGTTCTTC.

The V gene is TRBV4-3, the J gene TRBJ1-3, with D unresolved. Germline CDR1 and CDR2: LGHNA and YSLEER. V was pared by 0 bases and J by 3 bases, with 12 bases between. The length of the CDR3 is 16 residues. The CDR3 sequence: CASSQETVPRGNTIYF. The CDR3 region has the DNA TGCGCCAGCAGCCAAGAAACAGTCCCCCGTGGAAACACCATATATTTT.

This chain uses TRBV2 with TRBJ1-3; D gene ambiguous. The V gene lost 4 bases and the J gene lost 4 bases, with 8 bases spanning the gap. Germline V lookup: CDR1 SNHLY, CDR2 FYNNEI. The CDR3 has 13 amino acids. For the CDR3, the DNA is TGTGCCAGCAGTGGCGGCAAGGGAAACACCATATATTTT. Translation gives CASSGGKGNTIYF.

This clone came up a few times. The rearrangement joins TRBV29-1 to TRBJ2-7; 8 bases are shared with TRBD1. V dropped 3 bases and J dropped 5; count of bases not matched to a gene: 12. Germline assignment: CDR1 SQVTM and CDR2 ANQGSEA. The CDR3 has 15 amino acids. The CDR3 DNA is TGCAGCGTTGAGACACCGGGACAGGTGTTCGACGAGCAGTACTTC. It codes for CSVETPGQVFDEQYF.

V and J are TRBV19 and TRBJ2-3, with 8 bases identical to TRBD2. With V trimmed by 3 bases and J by 6 bases, 5 bases remained unmatched. CDR3 length: 14 residues. Looked up from germline, CDR1 is LNHDA and CDR2 is SQIVND (reference sequence). CDR3 in amino acids: CASSIGLASDTQYF. The CDR3 DNA reads TGTGCCAGTAGTATTGGACTAGCATCCGATACGCAGTATTTT. Looking up the rest from reference TRBV19 and TRBJ2-3 gives the full variable domain: DGGITQSPKYLFRKEGQNVTLSCEQNLNHDAMYWYRQDPGQGLRLIYYSQIVNDFQKGDIAEGYSVSREKKESFPLTVTSAQKNPTAFYLCASSIGLASDTQYFGPGTRLTVL.

V usage is TRBV10-3 and J usage is TRBJ1-2, with D uncertain. The V end lost 3 bases, the J end lost 4 bases, and 6 bases lay between the germline ends. The CDR3 extends over 12 amino acids. Germline V gives CDR1 ENHRY, CDR2 SYGVKD. The CDR3 DNA reads as TGTGCCATCAGTGATTTGGGCTATGGCTACACCTTC. Residues: CAISDLGYGYTF.

J is TRBJ2-1 and V is TRBV7-9, with TRBD1 as a possible D gene (5 bases). The CDR3 spans 13 residues. Trimming pared 5 bases from V and 10 bases from J, leaving 15 bases between. CDR1 and CDR2 from the germline V gene are SEHNR and FQNEAQ (reference sequence). The DNA for the CDR3 is TGTGCCAGCAGCCCCCGGACAAACCCCGAGCAGTTCTTC. It codes for CASSPRTNPEQFF.

The chain links TRBV4-2 to TRBJ1-1; D is uncertain. The V end lost 0 bases, the J end lost 0 bases, and 8 bases lay between the germline ends. This CDR3 is built from 15 residues. Germline V gene lookup returns CDR1 LGHNA and CDR2 YNFKEQ. CDR3 bases: TGTGCCAGCAGCCAAGATTGGGGAATGAACACTGAAGCTTTCTTT. Its protein is CASSQDWGMNTEAFF.

This sequence joins TRBV28 and TRBJ1-1, with TRBD1 as a possible D gene (6 bases). CDR1 and CDR2 (germline): MDHEN, SYDVKM. Trimming pared 4 bases from V and 2 bases from J, leaving 14 bases between. This CDR3 is built from 15 residues. CDR3 protein: CASSYPGGQNTEAFF. CDR3 sequence (DNA): TGTGCCAGCAGTTATCCCGGGGGGCAAAACACTGAAGCTTTCTTT.

This clone occurred once. The genes are TRBV7-3 and TRBJ2-3; TRBD1 matches at 10 bases. Germline V CDR1 and CDR2: SGHTA, FQGTGA. Trimming cost V 5 bases and J 2 bases; bases outside gene matches: 7. CDR3 length equals 16 residues. The DNA for the CDR3 is TGTGCCAGCAGCCATACGACAGGGGGCCCCACAGATACGCAGTATTTT. This encodes CASSHTTGGPTDTQYF.